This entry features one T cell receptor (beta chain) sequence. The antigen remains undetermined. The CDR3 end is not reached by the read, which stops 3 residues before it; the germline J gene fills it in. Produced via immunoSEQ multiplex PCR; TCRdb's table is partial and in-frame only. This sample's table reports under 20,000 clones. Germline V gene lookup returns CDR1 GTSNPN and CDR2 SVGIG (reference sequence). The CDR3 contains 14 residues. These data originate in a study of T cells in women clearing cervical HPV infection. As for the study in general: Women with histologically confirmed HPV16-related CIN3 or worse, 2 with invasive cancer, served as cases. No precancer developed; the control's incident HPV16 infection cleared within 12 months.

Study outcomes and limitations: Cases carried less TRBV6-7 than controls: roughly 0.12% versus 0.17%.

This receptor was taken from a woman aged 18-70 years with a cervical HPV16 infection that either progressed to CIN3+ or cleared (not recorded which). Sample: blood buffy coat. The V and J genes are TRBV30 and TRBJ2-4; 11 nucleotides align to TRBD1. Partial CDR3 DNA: TGTGCCTGGGGGCCAGGACAGGGGGCGATGACT. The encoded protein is CAWGPGQGAMT. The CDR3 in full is CAWGPGQGAMTQYF.